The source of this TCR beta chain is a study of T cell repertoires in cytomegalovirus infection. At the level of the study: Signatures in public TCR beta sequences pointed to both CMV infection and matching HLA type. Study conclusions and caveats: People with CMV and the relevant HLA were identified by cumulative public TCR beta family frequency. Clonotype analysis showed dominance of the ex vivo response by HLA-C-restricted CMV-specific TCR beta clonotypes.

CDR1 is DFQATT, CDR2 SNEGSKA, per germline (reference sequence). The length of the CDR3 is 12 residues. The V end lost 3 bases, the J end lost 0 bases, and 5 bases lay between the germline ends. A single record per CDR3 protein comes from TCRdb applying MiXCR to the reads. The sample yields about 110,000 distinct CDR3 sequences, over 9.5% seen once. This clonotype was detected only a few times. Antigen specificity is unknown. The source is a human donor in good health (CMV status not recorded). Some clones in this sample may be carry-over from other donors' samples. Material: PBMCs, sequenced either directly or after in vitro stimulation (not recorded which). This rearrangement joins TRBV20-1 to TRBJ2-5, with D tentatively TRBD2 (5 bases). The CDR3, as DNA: TGCAGTGCTAGCGGGAACCAAGAGACCCAGTACTTC. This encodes CSASGNQETQYF.